The clone carrying this T cell receptor beta chain was observed a few times. The target antigen is unknown. With 6 bases clipped from V and 6 bases from J, the junction kept 11 bases outside the gene matches. CDR3 length: 15 residues. These data come from a study of T-cell memory formation after mild COVID-19. Regarding the study as a whole: Some clones that responded turned up in pre-infection memory, which suggests that cross-reactive memory joined in.

TCRdb re-called the 5' RACE reads with MiXCR, one entry per CDR3 protein. This table has fewer than 450,000 distinct CDR3 sequences, roughly 20% appearing once. Material for sequencing was PBMCs or a T cell subset sorted from them (not recorded which). The chain couples TRBV12-3 or TRBV12-4 to TRBJ2-1; 7 bases align to TRBD2. The clonotype was recovered from an adult woman who had mild COVID-19 (a few samples of this study predate the infection). Cell type and time point are not known. CDR3 protein: CASRPPGLRSNEQFF. The CDR3 DNA follows: TGTGCCAGCAGACCCCCGGGACTAAGGAGCAATGAGCAGTTCTTC.